A selection of T cell receptor beta chains follows, all from one sample in a study of identical twins. TCRdb itself ran the 5' RACE reads through MiXCR, one entry per CDR3 protein. The table records about 190,000 distinct CDR3 sequences, 15% to 20% of them present only once. This same sample was also taken into another study, of T cells expressing NK-cell markers.

The material sequenced was CD8+ T cells sorted from blood. These receptors originate from a woman between 18 and 29 years old in good health. Both conserved end residues are part of each CDR3. Fields, in order: J gene, V gene, CDR3 protein.

>TRBJ1-1|TRBV5-1
CASSSDRALAEAFF
>TRBJ2-1|TRBV21-1
CASSNASDEQFF
>TRBJ2-5|TRBV7-8
CASSPRLAGSWGTQYF
>TRBJ2-3|TRBV29-1
CSVEGGIGGTDTQYF
>TRBJ2-3|TRBV5-1
CASSSDSYTDTQYF
>TRBJ2-7|TRBV20-1
CSAIRTDAYEQYF
>TRBJ1-6|TRBV7-6
CASSRTGSHSPLHF
>TRBJ2-7|TRBV15
CATSSLDGSYEQYF
>TRBJ2-7|TRBV7-2
CASSLDRPSGSYEQYF
>TRBJ2-5|TRBV9
CASSEGQGAATQYF
>TRBJ1-1|TRBV9
CASSVVGPGEAFF
>TRBJ1-4|TRBV7-2
CASSYTGGESEKLFF
>TRBJ2-7|TRBV19
CATGPGGGNYEQYF
>TRBJ1-2|TRBV10-3
CAISESRVSDYGYTF
>TRBJ2-1|TRBV9
CASSVVGTTDNEQFF
>TRBJ2-1|TRBV19
CASSIGVVGNEQFF
>TRBJ2-7|TRBV10-3
CAISHKPGQDSYEQYF
>TRBJ1-1|TRBV7-9
CASSFSGVEGEAFF
>TRBJ2-1|TRBV19
CASSITRGDAQFF
>TRBJ2-3|TRBV4-2
CASSPYSRGATDTQYF
>TRBJ1-1|TRBV20-1
CSAYLQGLAFF
>TRBJ2-5|TRBV12-3/TRBV12-4
CASSLWSEAQYF
>TRBJ2-1|TRBV13
CASSPTPLADPNYNEQFF
>TRBJ2-4|TRBV7-8
CASSLDPENIQYF
>TRBJ2-7|TRBV7-9
CASSPVGLAGIYEQYF
>TRBJ2-3|TRBV11-1
CASSPSQGAQRELGDTQYF
>TRBJ2-3|TRBV6-4
CASSDISTDTQYF
>TRBJ1-5|TRBV6-1
CASKGIRGNQPQHF
>TRBJ2-7|TRBV14
CASSQDEYEQYF
>TRBJ2-7|TRBV29-1
CSVNPPTEQYF